Listed below are T cell receptor beta chains from one sample, sequenced in a study of blood T cell repertoires in COVID-19. The method was immunoSEQ multiplex PCR; TCRdb's version includes in-frame clones alone and lacks a portion of them. This sample has about 370,000 clones, with more than 80% found just once. Sequenced: peripheral blood. These TCRs come from a woman aged 30 to 39 with COVID-19, enrolled during active disease. The CDR3 runs from the conserved cysteine through the conserved F or W. D genes are given only for firm matches. Part of the rows lack a size; the others show once, few, many or a class for expanded clones.

clone_size d_call j_call v_call cdr3_aa cdr3_nt
few TRBD1 TRBJ2-7 TRBV4-1 CASSQAGTGAYEQYF TGCGCCAGCAGCCAAGCCGGGACAGGGGCCTACGAGCAGTACTTC
NA TRBD1 TRBJ1-2 TRBV2 CASSEGDRGGYTF TGTGCCAGCAGTGAGGGGGACAGGGGCGGCTACACCTTC
NA NA TRBJ1-1 TRBV7-2 CASSFRGLENTEAFF TGTGCCAGCAGCTTCAGGGGATTGGAGAACACTGAAGCTTTCTTT
NA NA TRBJ1-5 TRBV25-1 CASGRGNNQPQHF TGTGCCAGCGGAAGAGGGAACAATCAGCCCCAGCATTTT
NA NA TRBJ1-5 TRBV4-1 CASSQDYAQGQPQHF TGCGCCAGCAGCCAAGATTACGCACAGGGTCAGCCCCAGCATTTT
NA NA TRBJ2-5 TRBV6-5 CASSWVGAGETQYF TGTGCCAGCAGTTGGGTGGGGGCAGGGGAGACCCAGTACTTC
NA NA TRBJ2-7 TRBV28 CATQRGYEQYF TGTGCCACCCAACGGGGGTACGAGCAGTACTTC
few TRBD1 TRBJ2-2 TRBV6-1 CASSEQGAGTGELFF TGTGCCAGCAGTGAACAGGGGGCCGGCACCGGGGAGCTGTTTTTT
NA NA TRBJ2-7 TRBV4-1 CASSQVREHEQYF TGCGCCAGCAGCCAAGTGAGGGAACACGAGCAGTACTTC
few NA TRBJ1-1 TRBV14 CASSQARGRGTEAFF TGTGCCAGCAGCCAAGCCAGGGGCCGGGGCACTGAAGCTTTCTTT
NA NA TRBJ1-1 TRBV13 CASSSRQISNTEAFF TGTGCCAGCAGCTCCCGACAAATTAGTAACACTGAAGCTTTCTTT
NA NA TRBJ1-5 TRBV28 CASSFRYSNQPQHF TGTGCCAGCAGTTTTCGGTATAGCAATCAGCCCCAGCATTTT
NA NA TRBJ2-1 TRBV19 CASSIGAYNEQFF TGTGCCAGTAGTATCGGGGCCTACAATGAGCAGTTCTTC
NA NA TRBJ1-1 TRBV24-1 CATRPTGNTEAFF TGTGCCACCAGACCCACAGGGAACACTGAAGCTTTCTTT
once TRBD1 TRBJ1-1 TRBV9 CASSTWTGEALVNTEAFF TGTGCCAGCAGCACCTGGACAGGGGAGGCGTTAGTGAACACTGAAGCTTTCTTT
NA NA TRBJ1-2 TRBV6-5 CASSPDSYYGYTF TGTGCCAGCAGTCCCGACAGCTACTATGGCTACACCTTC
NA TRBD2 TRBJ2-7 TRBV4-2 CASSQDSSGGSYEQYF TGTGCCAGCAGCCAAGATTCTAGCGGGGGCTCCTACGAGCAGTACTTC
NA NA TRBJ1-1 TRBV11-2 CASRAGTSEAFF TGTGCCAGCAGGGCCGGGACATCTGAAGCTTTCTTT
NA NA TRBJ1-1 TRBV25-1 CANKTLITDMNTEAFF TGTGCCAACAAAACTTTGATAACAGATATGAACACTGAAGCTTTCTTT
NA TRBD1 TRBJ1-2 TRBV25-1 CASSEHQGGTDYGYTF TGTGCCAGCAGTGAACACCAGGGGGGAACGGACTATGGCTACACCTTC
NA TRBD2 TRBJ2-3 TRBV18 CASSLLESPSGATDTQYF TGTGCCAGCTCACTTCTAGAATCCCCTAGCGGAGCCACAGATACGCAGTATTTT
NA NA TRBJ2-7 TRBV7-9 CASSWGHNYEQYF TGTGCCAGCAGCTGGGGACACAACTACGAGCAGTACTTC
few NA TRBJ2-2 TRBV13 CASSLSRWGRAGELFF TGTGCCAGCAGCTTAAGCCGGTGGGGCCGGGCCGGGGAGCTGTTTTTT
NA TRBD1 TRBJ2-7 TRBV27 CATGQGRYEQYF TGTGCCACAGGACAGGGGCGCTACGAGCAGTACTTC
NA TRBD2 TRBJ2-1 TRBV15 CATSSSPASGRDEQFF TGTGCCACCAGCAGTTCCCCGGCTAGCGGGAGGGATGAGCAGTTCTTC
NA NA TRBJ1-5 TRBV6-2/TRBV6-3 CASSYSALQPQHF TGTGCCAGCAGTTACTCAGCCCTACAGCCCCAGCATTTT
NA TRBD1 TRBJ2-3 TRBV19 CASSIFGQGAADTQYF TGTGCCAGTAGTATCTTTGGACAGGGGGCTGCAGATACGCAGTATTTT
NA TRBD1 TRBJ2-3 TRBV4-1 CASSPGQRVGDTQYF TGCGCCAGCAGTCCGGGACAGAGAGTGGGAGATACGCAGTATTTT
NA NA TRBJ1-5 TRBV5-1 CASSFGGSGQPQHF TGCGCCAGCAGCTTCGGGGGGTCGGGGCAGCCCCAGCATTTT
NA NA TRBJ1-2 TRBV28 CASSSFHLANYGYTF TGTGCCAGCAGTTCCTTTCACCTGGCCAACTATGGCTACACCTTC
NA NA TRBJ2-5 TRBV28 CASSSLQETQYF TGTGCCAGCAGTTCCCTACAAGAGACCCAGTACTTC
NA TRBD2 TRBJ2-1 TRBV7-2 CASSLLSGGMNEQFF TGTGCCAGCAGCTTACTTTCGGGAGGGATGAATGAGCAGTTCTTC
NA NA TRBJ2-5 TRBV5-4 CASSLAGVQETQYF TGTGCCAGCAGCTTGGCCGGGGTTCAAGAGACCCAGTACTTC
NA NA TRBJ1-1 TRBV9 CASSVGHLNTEAFF TGTGCCAGCAGCGTCGGACATCTGAACACTGAAGCTTTCTTT
NA NA TRBJ2-3 TRBV11-3 CASSLGGDTDTQYF TGTGCCAGCAGCTTAGGGGGCGACACAGATACGCAGTATTTT
once NA TRBJ2-3 TRBV21-1 CASSKEGWTDTQYF TGTGCCAGCAGCAAAGAGGGGTGGACAGATACGCAGTATTTT
NA TRBD1 TRBJ2-4 TRBV3-1/TRBV3-2 CASSQVAAWDRVAKNIQYF TGTGCCAGCAGCCAAGTGGCCGCTTGGGACAGGGTGGCCAAAAACATTCAGTACTTC
NA NA TRBJ2-5 TRBV3-1/TRBV3-2 CASSLRTLGQETQYF TGTGCCAGCAGCCTTCGGACTCTCGGCCAAGAGACCCAGTACTTC
NA NA TRBJ2-7 TRBV4-3 CASSRTGGQSYEQYF TGCGCCAGCAGCCGCACGGGGGGCCAGTCCTACGAGCAGTACTTC
NA NA TRBJ2-1 TRBV21-1 CASSPPQTVKGGRVSINEQFF TGTGCCAGCAGCCCCCCGCAAACTGTCAAGGGCGGGAGGGTTTCGATCAATGAGCAGTTCTTC
NA TRBD2 TRBJ2-5 TRBV27 CASRLAVAGGQETQYF TGTGCCAGCCGACTTGCGGTGGCGGGAGGACAAGAGACCCAGTACTTC
NA TRBD1 TRBJ2-1 TRBV19 CASSGGPTGSYNEQFF TGTGCCAGTAGTGGGGGTCCGACAGGGTCCTACAATGAGCAGTTCTTC
NA TRBD1 TRBJ1-6 TRBV30 CAWARDRLNSPLHF TGTGCCTGGGCAAGGGACAGGCTAAATTCACCCCTCCACTTT
NA NA TRBJ2-4 TRBV2 CASSGTGSGIQYF TGTGCCAGCAGTGGTACAGGTAGTGGCATTCAGTACTTC
NA NA TRBJ2-7 TRBV6-5 CASGQRQVPYEQYF TGTGCCAGCGGACAACGACAGGTACCCTACGAGCAGTACTTC
NA NA TRBJ2-7 TRBV19 CASSTGHHNSYEQYF TGTGCCAGTAGTACGGGACACCATAACTCCTACGAGCAGTACTTC
NA NA TRBJ2-2 TRBV5-6 CASSPGLNTGELFF TGTGCCAGCAGCCCGGGACTGAACACCGGGGAGCTGTTTTTT
NA TRBD2 TRBJ2-7 TRBV10-1 CASSEGLAGVYEQYF TGCGCCAGCAGTGAGGGACTAGCGGGGGTCTACGAGCAGTACTTC
few NA TRBJ2-1 TRBV7-2 CASSVDREEYNEQFF TGTGCCAGCAGCGTCGACAGGGAGGAGTACAATGAGCAGTTCTTC
NA NA TRBJ2-2 TRBV19 CASSIWGVNTGELFF TGTGCCAGTAGTATTTGGGGGGTTAACACCGGGGAGCTGTTTTTT
NA NA TRBJ1-4 TRBV29-1 CSVKERERSNEKLFF TGCAGCGTGAAGGAAAGGGAGCGTTCTAATGAAAAACTGTTTTTT
NA NA TRBJ2-1 TRBV15 CATSRDTSPLLEQFF TGTGCCACCAGCAGAGATACTAGCCCGTTATTGGAGCAGTTCTTC
NA TRBD1 TRBJ1-4 TRBV28 CASNNRGGEKLFF TGTGCCAGCAACAACAGGGGAGGAGAAAAACTGTTTTTT